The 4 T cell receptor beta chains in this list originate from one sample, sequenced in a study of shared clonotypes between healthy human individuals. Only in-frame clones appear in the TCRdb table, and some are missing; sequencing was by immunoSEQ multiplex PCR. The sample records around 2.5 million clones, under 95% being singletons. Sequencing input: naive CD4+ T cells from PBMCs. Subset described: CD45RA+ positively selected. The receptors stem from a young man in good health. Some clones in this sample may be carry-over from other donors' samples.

Here the CDR3 reads CASTFLEASGSYEQYF. The CDR3 DNA follows: TGTGCCAGCACCTTCCTAGAGGCATCGGGCTCCTACGAGCAGTACTTC. The J gene is TRBJ2-7, the V gene TRBV28; no clear D. This CDR3 is 16 amino acids long. V was cut by 7 bases and J by 0 bases, with 19 bases left in between. The germline V gene encodes CDR1 MDHEN and CDR2 SYDVKM. Variable domain in full (rest from reference TRBV28 and TRBJ2-7): DVKVTQSSRYLVKRTGEKVFLECVQDMDHENMFWYRQDPGLGLRLIYFSYDVKMKEKGDIPEGYSVSREKKERFSLILESASTNQTSMYLCASTFLEASGSYEQYFGPGTRLTVT.

The CDR3 sequence: CASSERAWKGAGTDTQYF. The CDR3 coding sequence is TGTGCCAGCAGCGAGAGGGCCTGGAAGGGCGCGGGCACAGATACGCAGTATTTT. The J gene is TRBJ2-3, the V gene TRBV9; D is perhaps TRBD2 (5 bases). The CDR3 is 18 amino acids. V shed 3 bases and J shed 1 base, with 21 bases lying between them. Germline lookup yields CDR1 SGDLS and CDR2 YYNGEE.

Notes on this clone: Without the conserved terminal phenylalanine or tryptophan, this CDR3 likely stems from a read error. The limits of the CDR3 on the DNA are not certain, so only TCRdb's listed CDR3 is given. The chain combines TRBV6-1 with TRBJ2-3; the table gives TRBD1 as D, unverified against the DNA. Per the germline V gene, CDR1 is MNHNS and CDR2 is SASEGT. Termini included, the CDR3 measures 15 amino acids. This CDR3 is CASSGDGAMWTPRPR.

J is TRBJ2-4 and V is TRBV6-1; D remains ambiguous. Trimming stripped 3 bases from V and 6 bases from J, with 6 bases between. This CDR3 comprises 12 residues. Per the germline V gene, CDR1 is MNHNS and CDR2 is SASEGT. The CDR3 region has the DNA TGTGCCAGCAGTGAGGGCGGAAACATTCAGTACTTC. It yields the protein CASSEGGNIQYF.